Listed below are T cell receptor beta chains from one sample, sequenced in a study of PD-1 blockade in mismatch repair-deficient tumors. Assay: immunoSEQ multiplex PCR; the TCRdb copy retains only in-frame clones and omits some. This table has 30,000 to 35,000 clones, roughly 80% appearing once. Sequencing was performed on PBMCs, taken around 6 weeks after starting pembrolizumab. These receptor sequences come from an adult with mismatch repair-deficient cancer. Each CDR3 is given with its conserved first and last residue. Fields, in order: V gene, J gene, clone size, CDR3 protein. Clone size appears in some rows only: once, few, many, or a class for an expanded clone.

>TRBV6-5|TRBJ1-6|NA
CASKPGQGRSPLHF
>TRBV28|TRBJ1-1|NA
CASSLTGNTEAFF
>TRBV2|TRBJ1-2|NA
CASWDDRGMGLRGYTF
>TRBV28|TRBJ2-3|NA
CASRGLVTDTQYF
>TRBV19|TRBJ2-3|NA
CASKGGLVNTDTQYF
>TRBV4-1|TRBJ1-6|NA
CASSVRRDRDSPLHF
>TRBV5-1|TRBJ2-3|NA
CASSFLASPSTDTQYF
>TRBV18|TRBJ1-1|NA
CASSPKDRSLGGAFF
>TRBV7-2|TRBJ2-7|NA
CASSLAPQGAYEQYF
>TRBV2|TRBJ1-4|NA
CASTPQGFKNEKLFF
>TRBV27|TRBJ1-2|NA
CASSPGGEGAGSYGYTF
>TRBV5-1|TRBJ2-7|NA
CASSIERAEEQYF
>TRBV10-2|TRBJ2-7|NA
CASSEERPANEQYF
>TRBV30|TRBJ2-5|NA
CAWSAEGTRGETQYF
>TRBV19|TRBJ2-1|NA
CASRTLADNEQFF
>TRBV7-8|TRBJ2-1|NA
CASSPRRTSGGSYNEQFF
>TRBV7-9|TRBJ2-7|few
CASRHTGDYEQYF
>TRBV5-1|TRBJ2-2|NA
CASSLGTGVTGELFF
>TRBV11-3|TRBJ2-3|few
CASSLTSGSGSDTQYF
>TRBV7-9|TRBJ1-4|NA
CASSLRGRDEKLFF
>TRBV7-9|TRBJ2-2|NA
CASSLGTGEGYTGELFF
>TRBV28|TRBJ1-1|NA
CASSLGAVTEAFF
>TRBV9|TRBJ2-1|NA
CASSLTGTSYNEQFF
>TRBV7-9|TRBJ2-1|NA
CASSLGRDRFF
>TRBV7-9|TRBJ2-5|NA
CASSKLAGGTQETQYF
>TRBV19|TRBJ2-7|few
CASSIGSSGQYF
>TRBV7-3|TRBJ2-2|NA
CASSLNDLAGRTGELFF
>TRBV30|TRBJ2-3|NA
CAWSLRDTQYF
>TRBV9|TRBJ2-5|NA
CASSVGRGETQYF
>TRBV28|TRBJ2-7|NA
CASSLPGQGAAYEQYF